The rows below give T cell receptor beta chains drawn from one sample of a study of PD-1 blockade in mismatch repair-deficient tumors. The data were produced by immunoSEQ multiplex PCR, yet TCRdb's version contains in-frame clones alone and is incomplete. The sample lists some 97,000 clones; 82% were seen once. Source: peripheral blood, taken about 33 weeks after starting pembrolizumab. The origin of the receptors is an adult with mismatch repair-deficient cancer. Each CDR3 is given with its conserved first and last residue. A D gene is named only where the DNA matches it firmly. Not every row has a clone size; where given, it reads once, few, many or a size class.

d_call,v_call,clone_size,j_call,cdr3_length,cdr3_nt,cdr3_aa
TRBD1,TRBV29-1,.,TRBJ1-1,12,TGCAGCGTTAGGACAGGGAACACTGAAGCTTTCTTT,CSVRTGNTEAFF
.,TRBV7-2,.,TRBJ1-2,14,TGTGCCAGCAGCTTAGATAATTCCGGGGATGGCTACACCTTC,CASSLDNSGDGYTF
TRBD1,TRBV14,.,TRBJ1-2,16,TGTGCCAGCAGCCAAGAGGCTTCGGGACAGAGCTATGGCTACACCTTC,CASSQEASGQSYGYTF
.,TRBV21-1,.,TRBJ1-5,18,TGTGCCAGCAGCAAAACTGCAGGGGGCCTATCGAGCAATCAGCCCCAGCATTTT,CASSKTAGGLSSNQPQHF
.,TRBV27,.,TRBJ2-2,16,TGTGCCAGCAGAGGAACTTATGGACAGTTCACCGGGGAGCTGTTTTTT,CASRGTYGQFTGELFF
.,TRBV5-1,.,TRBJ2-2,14,TGCGCCAGCACAAGGACCCCGGACACCGGGGAGCTGTTTTTT,CASTRTPDTGELFF
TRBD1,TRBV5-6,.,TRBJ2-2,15,TGTGCCAGCAGCCCGGACAGGCCTTCGACCGGGGAGCTGTTTTTT,CASSPDRPSTGELFF
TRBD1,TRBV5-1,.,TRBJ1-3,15,TGCGCCAGCAGCCGGACAGGGCGCTCTGGAAACACCATATATTTT,CASSRTGRSGNTIYF
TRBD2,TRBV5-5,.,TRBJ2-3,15,TGTGCCAGCAGCTCACTAGCGGGAGAGTGGGATACGCAGTATTTT,CASSSLAGEWDTQYF
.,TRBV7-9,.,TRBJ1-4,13,TGTGCCAGGGGGGGGTCCGATAATGAAAAACTGTTTTTT,CARGGSDNEKLFF
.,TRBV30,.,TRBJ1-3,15,TGTGCCTGGAGTCCTGGGACGGGGAAGGGAAACACCATATATTTT,CAWSPGTGKGNTIYF
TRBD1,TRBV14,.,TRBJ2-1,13,TGTGCCAGCAGCCAGGGACAGGGCAATGAGCAGTTCTTC,CASSQGQGNEQFF
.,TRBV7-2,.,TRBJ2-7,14,TGTGCCAGCAGCTTGGCTCAAAATCGAGACGAGCAGTACTTC,CASSLAQNRDEQYF
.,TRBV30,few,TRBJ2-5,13,TGTGCCTGGAATCCTGCGAATCAAGAGACCCAGTACTTC,CAWNPANQETQYF
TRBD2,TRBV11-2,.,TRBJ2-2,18,TGTGCCAGCAGCTTAACTCCCGGGACTAGCGAGAACACCGGGGAGCTGTTTTTT,CASSLTPGTSENTGELFF
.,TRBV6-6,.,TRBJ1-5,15,TGTGCCAGCAGTCAGAACTCCTTTAGCAATCAGCCCCAGCATTTT,CASSQNSFSNQPQHF
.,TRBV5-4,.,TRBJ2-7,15,TGTGCCAGCAGCTTGGGGACAGTGAGCTCCTACGAGCAGTACTTC,CASSLGTVSSYEQYF
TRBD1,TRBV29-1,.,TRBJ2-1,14,TGCAGCGTTGAACCCAGGGGGACGTACAATGAGCAGTTCTTC,CSVEPRGTYNEQFF
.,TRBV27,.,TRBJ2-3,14,TGTGCCAGCAGTCCCCTCGACTCGGCCCATACGCAGTATTTT,CASSPLDSAHTQYF
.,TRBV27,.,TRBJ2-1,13,TGTGCCAGCAGTTTATCGATCATTGCGGAGCAGTTCTTC,CASSLSIIAEQFF
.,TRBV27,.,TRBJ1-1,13,TGTGCCAGCAGACCAGGGTCTGTCACTGAAGCTTTCTTT,CASRPGSVTEAFF
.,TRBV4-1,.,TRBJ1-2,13,TGCGCCAGCAGCCAAGATCCCACAGCTGGCTACACCTTC,CASSQDPTAGYTF
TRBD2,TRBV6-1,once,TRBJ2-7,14,TGTGCCACTAGACTAGCGGGAGACAGCTACGAGCAGTACTTC,CATRLAGDSYEQYF
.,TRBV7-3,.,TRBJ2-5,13,TGTGCCAGCAGCTTAAGAGGGCGGGAGACCCAGTACTTC,CASSLRGRETQYF
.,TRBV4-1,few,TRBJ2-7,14,TGCGCCAGCAGCCAACATATAGGCTCCTACGAGCAGTACTTC,CASSQHIGSYEQYF
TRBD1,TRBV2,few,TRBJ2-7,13,TGTGCCAGCACCCGGGACAGGACCGGCGAGCAGTACTTC,CASTRDRTGEQYF
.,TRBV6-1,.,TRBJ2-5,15,TGTGCCAGCAGTGACTATGGAATAGTAAAAGAGACCCAGTACTTC,CASSDYGIVKETQYF
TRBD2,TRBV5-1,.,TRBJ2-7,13,TGCGCCAGCAGCCCTAGCGGACGTTACGAGCAGTACTTC,CASSPSGRYEQYF
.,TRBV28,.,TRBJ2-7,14,TGTGCCAGCAGTTCCGTTGGACTGACCTACGAGCAGTACTTC,CASSSVGLTYEQYF
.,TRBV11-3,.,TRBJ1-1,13,TGTGCCAGCAGCTTCTACAGTAACACTGAAGCTTTCTTT,CASSFYSNTEAFF
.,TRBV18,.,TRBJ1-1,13,TGTGCCAGCTCACCCAATGGGAACACTGAAGCTTTCTTT,CASSPNGNTEAFF
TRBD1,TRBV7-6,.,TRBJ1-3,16,TGTGCCAGCAGCGAGAGGTCAGGGGGAACTGGAAACACCATATATTTT,CASSERSGGTGNTIYF
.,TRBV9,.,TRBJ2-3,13,TGTGCCAGCAGCCCCCAGATCGCAGATACGCAGTATTTT,CASSPQIADTQYF
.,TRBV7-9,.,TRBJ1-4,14,TGTGCCAGCAGCTTAGGGACAGCAGATGAAAAACTGTTTTTT,CASSLGTADEKLFF
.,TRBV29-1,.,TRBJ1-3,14,TGCAGCGTGGCCTTGGACAGCTCTGGAAACACCATATATTTT,CSVALDSSGNTIYF
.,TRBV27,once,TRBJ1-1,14,TGTGCCAGCAGCCTTGCGGGGCGTGGCACTGAAGCTTTCTTT,CASSLAGRGTEAFF
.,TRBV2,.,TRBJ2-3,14,TGTGCCAGCCAGTGGGGCAGCAGCACAGATACGCAGTATTTT,CASQWGSSTDTQYF
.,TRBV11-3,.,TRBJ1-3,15,TGTGCCAGCAGCCCCACGGCGGGACCTGGAAACACCATATATTTT,CASSPTAGPGNTIYF
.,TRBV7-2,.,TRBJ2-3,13,TGTGCCAGCAGTCCAGTCCGTGGCGATACGCAGTATTTT,CASSPVRGDTQYF
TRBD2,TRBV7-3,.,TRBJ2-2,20,TGTGCCAGCAGCTTAAGGTGGAGAGGGACTAGCGGGAGTCGAGCCGGGGAGCTGTTTTTT,CASSLRWRGTSGSRAGELFF
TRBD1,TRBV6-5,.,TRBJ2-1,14,TGTGCCAGCAGTAAGGACAGGGCCTACAATGAGCAGTTCTTC,CASSKDRAYNEQFF
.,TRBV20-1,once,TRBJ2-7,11,TGCAGTGCTAGGGAGAGTTACGAGCAGTACTTC,CSARESYEQYF
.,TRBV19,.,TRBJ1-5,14,TGTGCCAGTAGTATAGTCGGGGGCAATCAGCCCCAGCATTTT,CASSIVGGNQPQHF
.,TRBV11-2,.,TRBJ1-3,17,TGTGCCAGCAGCCTGGTGGAAGGGAGGGGGACTGGAAACACCATATATTTT,CASSLVEGRGTGNTIYF
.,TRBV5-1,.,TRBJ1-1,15,TGCGCCAGCAGCTTGGATGGGGTTAGGGACACTGAAGCTTTCTTT,CASSLDGVRDTEAFF
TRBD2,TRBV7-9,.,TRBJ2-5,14,TGTGCCAGCAGGGTAGCGGGAGAGGGGGAGACCCAGTACTTC,CASRVAGEGETQYF
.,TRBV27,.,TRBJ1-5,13,TGTGCCAGCAGTTACCAGGGCGGCCAGCCCCAGCATTTT,CASSYQGGQPQHF
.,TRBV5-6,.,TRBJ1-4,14,TGTGCCAGCAGCTCGGTGGGGCAGCAGGAAAAACTGTTTTTT,CASSSVGQQEKLFF
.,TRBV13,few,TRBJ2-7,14,TGTGCCAGCAGCCAGGGGGGGGCCACCTACGAGCAGTACTTC,CASSQGGATYEQYF
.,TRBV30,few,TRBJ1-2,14,TGTGCCTGGAGTGAGGGTTTGGTTAGCTATGGCTACACCTTC,CAWSEGLVSYGYTF
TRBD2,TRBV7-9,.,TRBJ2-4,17,TGTGCCAGCAGCTCCCCGCCGGGGGGATCGGGCAAAAACATTCAGTACTTC,CASSSPPGGSGKNIQYF
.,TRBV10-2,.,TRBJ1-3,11,TGCGCCAGCAACCAGGGAGACACCATATATTTT,CASNQGDTIYF
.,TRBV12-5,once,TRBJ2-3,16,TGTGCTAGTGGTTTGGGCTCCTCTACATATCCAGATACGCAGTATTTT,CASGLGSSTYPDTQYF
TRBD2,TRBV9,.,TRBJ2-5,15,TGTGCCAGCAGCGTAGGGGGAGGGAGTGGAGAGACCCAGTACTTC,CASSVGGGSGETQYF
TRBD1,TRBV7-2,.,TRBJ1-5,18,TGTGCCAGCAGCTTAGTTGCGGGACAGGGGGCATCGGGACAGCCCCAGCATTTT,CASSLVAGQGASGQPQHF